The 29 T cell receptor beta chains below all came from one sample that was sequenced in a study of cytotoxic CD8 clonotypes in ibrutinib-treated CLL (dated by TCRdb to the early 2020s). The label giving this sample's time point can be read as: around 2 years on ibrutinib. The method was the immunoSEQ multiplex PCR assay. TCRdb stores this immuneACCESS table with in-frame sequences only. Part of the clones is absent; in the studies checked, under half of the shortfall reflects unresolved V genes, and no reason is known for the rest. The sample contains around 25,000 clones, roughly 65% of them found a single time. Of the sample, around 28% falls within the top ten clones. This specimen was PBMCs, taken after 24 months of ibrutinib treatment. The receptor source for this set is a human donor with chronic lymphocytic leukemia.

This clone was seen ten or more times. J is TRBJ2-7 and V is TRBV5-4; the D is unclear. The CDR3 covers 13 residues. V was pared by 0 bases and J by 6 bases, with 10 bases between. Germline V gene data show CDR1 as SGHNT and CDR2 as YYREEE (reference sequence). Here the CDR3 DNA reads TGTGCCAGCAGCTTGGGAGCTAGAGGCGAGCAGTACTTC. As protein: CASSLGARGEQYF.

The chain recombines TRBV7-9 with TRBJ1-1; 7 bases are shared with TRBD1. CDR1 is SEHNR and CDR2 is FQNEAQ in the germline V gene (reference sequence). The J segment lost 6 bases and the V segment lost 3 bases, leaving 10 bases of the junction unmatched. This CDR3 spans 15 amino acids. CDR3 sequence: CASSFSQGGGPEAFF. DNA for the CDR3: TGTGCCAGCAGCTTTAGCCAGGGGGGAGGCCCTGAAGCTTTCTTT.

V gene TRBV5-8 combines with J gene TRBJ2-3; no reliable D call. CDR3 length: 11 amino acids. CDR1 and CDR2 (germline): SGHTS, YDEGEE. The ends were cut back, 4 bases at V and 8 bases at J, with 8 bases in the middle. The CDR3 nucleotides are TGTGCCAGCAGCCCCATAGGTACGCAGTATTTT. This codes for CASSPIGTQYF. The entire variable domain, with the rest obtained from reference TRBV5-8 and TRBJ2-3, is as follows: EAGVTQSPTHLIKTRGQQATLRCSPISGHTSVYWYQQALGLGLQFLLWYDEGEERNRGNFPPRFSGRQFPNYSSELNVNALELEDSALYLCASSPIGTQYFGPGTRLTVL.

V and J are TRBV19 and TRBJ1-2; 7 bases agree with TRBD1. The CDR3 contains 15 residues. Germline loops: CDR1 LNHDA, CDR2 SQIVND (reference sequence). Germline trimming cut 2 bases from V and 4 bases from J; bases unmatched to any gene: 7. CDR3: CASSIRDSGGYGYTF. In DNA, the CDR3 is TGTGCCAGTAGTATACGGGACAGCGGTGGCTATGGCTACACCTTC.

The V gene is TRBV19, the J gene TRBJ1-1; no reliable D call. Germline V lookup: CDR1 LNHDA, CDR2 SQIVND (reference sequence). This CDR3 is built from 13 residues. Trimming pared 6 bases from V and 3 bases from J, leaving 11 bases between. The CDR3 nucleotides are TGTGCCAGTAGCGGTCAAAGATACACTGAAGCTTTCTTT. This codes for CASSGQRYTEAFF.

The table lists this clone with a count of one. The rearrangement uses TRBV7-8 and TRBJ1-2; TRBD1 matches 9 bases. The CDR3 runs 15 residues. Germline V lookup: CDR1 SGHVS, CDR2 FQNEAQ. The trim removed 5 bases at V and 3 bases at J, leaving 7 bases unmatched. The CDR3 DNA sequence: TGTGCCAGCAGCGCCCGGGACAGGGATTACTATGGCTACACCTTC. Translated: CASSARDRDYYGYTF.

The chain joins TRBV28 to TRBJ1-5; D is perhaps TRBD1 (5 bases). Trimming removed 6 bases from V and 1 base from J, with 13 bases in between. CDR3 size: 15 residues. Germline CDR1 MDHEN, CDR2 SYDVKM. This CDR3 is CASRGRKGSNQPQHF. The CDR3 DNA is TGTGCCAGCAGAGGTCGAAAGGGGAGCAATCAGCCCCAGCATTTT.

The sample holds a few counts of this clone. The V call is TRBV14, the J call TRBJ2-7; 9 bases are a match to TRBD1. CDR3 size: 15 residues. With 4 bases clipped from V and 3 bases from J, the junction kept 7 bases outside the gene matches. The V gene's germline CDR1 is SGHDN and CDR2 FVKESK. This CDR3 is CASSPLTGGNYEQYF. The CDR3 coding sequence is TGTGCCAGCAGCCCCTTGACAGGGGGTAACTACGAGCAGTACTTC.

The table lists this clone with a few counts. The J gene is TRBJ2-1, the V gene TRBV5-6; D may match TRBD1 or TRBD2 (6 bases each). Trimming left V 4 bases short and J 4 bases short, with 18 bases between. CDR3 length equals 16 residues. Germline values: CDR1 SGHDT, CDR2 YYEEEE. In DNA form, the CDR3 reads TGTGCCAGCAGCCACATTGAGGGGGGACGATACAATGAGCAGTTCTTC. Translating it yields CASSHIEGGRYNEQFF.

The chain is built from TRBV27 and TRBJ1-1, with TRBD1 as a possible D gene (5 bases). CDR3 size: 17 residues. Germline V gene data show CDR1 as MNHEY and CDR2 as SMNVEV (reference sequence). Trimming left V 5 bases short and J 3 bases short, with 22 bases between. The CDR3 is CASSPLLEWGGYTEAFF. CDR3 bases: TGTGCCAGCAGTCCCCTGCTAGAGTGGGGGGGGTACACTGAAGCTTTCTTT.

V is TRBV4-1 and J is TRBJ2-7, with 7 bases matching TRBD2. There are 14 residues in the CDR3. Germline V gene sequence: CDR1 MGHRA, CDR2 YSYEKL. Trimming at V came to 0 bases and at J to 7 bases, leaving 6 bases not matched to a gene. CDR3 bases: TGCGCCAGCAGCCAAGATGTGGGGGGGTATGAGCAGTACTTC. Its protein is CASSQDVGGYEQYF.

This chain uses TRBV11-2 with TRBJ1-1, with 8 positions matching TRBD1. The CDR3 sequence is 14 residues long. Germline V gives CDR1 SGHAT, CDR2 FQNNGV. Unmatched junction bases numbered 5, after V lost 4 bases and J lost 4 bases. The DNA for the CDR3 is TGTGCCAGCAGCTCTATCGGACAGGGCACTGAAGCTTTCTTT. It translates to CASSSIGQGTEAFF.

About this clone itself: The sample has other DNA sequences that encode this CDR3 too. The chain is built from TRBV20-1 and TRBJ2-5; D perhaps matches TRBD2 (5 bases). The CDR3 contains 11 residues. The V gene lost 1 base and the J gene lost 5 bases, with 5 bases spanning the gap. The germline V gene encodes CDR1 DFQATT and CDR2 SNEGSKA (reference sequence). CDR3 bases: TGCAGTGCTAGAGCGGGGGAGACCCAGTACTTC. Protein sequence: CSARAGETQYF.

The genes are TRBV29-1 and TRBJ1-1; no clear D gene. Germline assignment: CDR1 SQVTM and CDR2 ANQGSEA. The CDR3 length is 13 residues. The V gene lost 7 bases and the J gene lost 8 bases, with 20 bases spanning the gap. The CDR3 nucleotides are TGCAGCGCTGGTGAACACCGTGGGGTCGAAGCTTTCTTT. It codes for CSAGEHRGVEAFF.

This chain uses TRBV6-5 with TRBJ2-4, with 8 bases fitting TRBD1. The germline CDR1 and CDR2 sequences are MNHEY and SVGAGI. The CDR3 spans 14 residues. J lost 7 bases, V lost 5 bases, and 7 bases had no gene match. The CDR3 reads CASSPDREMNIQYF. Here the CDR3 DNA reads TGTGCCAGCAGTCCGGACAGGGAGATGAACATTCAGTACTTC.

This clone was seen just once. The J gene is TRBJ1-2, the V gene TRBV19; D possibly corresponds to TRBD1 (6 bases). This CDR3 is 15 amino acids long. The ends were cut back, 5 bases at V and 4 bases at J, with 17 bases in the middle. CDR1 and CDR2 (germline): LNHDA, SQIVND (reference sequence). The CDR3 is CASSGGQRSGYGYTF. In nucleotides, the CDR3 is TGTGCCAGTAGTGGAGGACAGCGATCGGGCTATGGCTACACCTTC.

The table lists this clone with a few counts. The chain employs TRBV5-8 and TRBJ1-2, with no clear D. With 2 bases removed from V and 1 base from J, the gap between germline ends came to 6 bases. The germline V gene encodes CDR1 SGHTS and CDR2 YDEGEE. The CDR3 has 13 amino acids. The CDR3 is CASSFGGNYGYTF. Here the CDR3 DNA reads TGTGCCAGCAGCTTCGGCGGTAACTATGGCTACACCTTC.

This clone was picked up one time. The chain employs TRBV19 and TRBJ2-7, with 10 bases that match TRBD2. The J segment lost 3 bases and the V segment lost 3 bases, leaving 5 bases of the junction unmatched. Per germline, CDR1 LNHDA and CDR2 SQIVND (reference sequence). This CDR3 region has 15 residues. The CDR3 here is CASSIVAGGHYEQYF. The CDR3 coding sequence is TGTGCCAGTAGTATTGTAGCGGGGGGACACTACGAGCAGTACTTC.

This clone was observed a few times. The rearrangement joins TRBV29-1 to TRBJ2-3, with D possibly being TRBD2 (7 bases). The CDR3 consists of 14 residues. In germline, CDR1 is SQVTM, CDR2 ANQGSEA. Trimming took off 4 bases at V and 3 bases at J, with 14 bases between the two ends. DNA of the CDR3: TGCAGCGTTGCAGACCGGGGGGCTACAGATACGCAGTATTTT. It translates to CSVADRGATDTQYF.

This clone was recorded at least ten times. This chain connects TRBV19 to TRBJ1-1; 10 nucleotides align to TRBD1. From germline, CDR1 is LNHDA and CDR2 SQIVND (reference sequence). The CDR3 spans 16 residues. V gave up 7 bases and J gave up 2 bases; unmatched junction bases: 10. CDR3 nucleotides: TGTGCCAGTACCCGGACAGGGGGAACGAGAAACACTGAAGCTTTCTTT. Amino acids: CASTRTGGTRNTEAFF.

V gene TRBV6-5 combines with J gene TRBJ2-7, with 9 bases lining up with TRBD2. After removal of 2 bases from V and 6 bases from J, the junction contained 8 bases not matched to a gene. Germline loops: CDR1 MNHEY, CDR2 SVGAGI. There are 15 residues in the CDR3. The CDR3 nucleotides are TGTGCCAGCAGTTACGACGCGGGGGGGAGTGGCGAGCAGTACTTC. Protein: CASSYDAGGSGEQYF.

V and J are TRBV6-6 and TRBJ1-2; D uncertain. Germline-derived CDR1 and CDR2 are MNHNY and SVGAGI (reference sequence). The CDR3 sequence is 13 residues long. Trimming shortened V by 2 bases and J by 7 bases, and 11 bases separated the two germline ends. Here the CDR3 reads CASSYQREGGYTF. CDR3 sequence (DNA): TGTGCCAGCAGTTACCAGAGGGAGGGTGGCTACACCTTC.

The V gene is TRBV5-4, the J gene TRBJ1-1, with 8 positions matching TRBD1. The V segment lost 4 bases and the J segment 3 bases; nucleotides outside the gene matches: 8. This CDR3 comprises 15 residues. Germline V gene lookup returns CDR1 SGHNT and CDR2 YYREEE (reference sequence). The CDR3: CASSHRDRRYTEAFF. The DNA of the CDR3 is TGTGCCAGCAGCCACCGGGACAGGCGATACACTGAAGCTTTCTTT.

The genes are TRBV2 and TRBJ2-6; D call uncertain. CDR1 is SNHLY, CDR2 FYNNEI, per germline. V lost 10 bases and J 0 bases, leaving 10 bases between the germline ends. The CDR3 runs 14 residues. The CDR3 coding sequence is TGTGCCACCGATAGGAGCTCTGGGGCCAACGTCCTGACTTTC. Translation: CATDRSSGANVLTF.

V is TRBV19 and J is TRBJ1-2; D is unresolved. CDR1 LNHDA and CDR2 SQIVND come from the germline V gene (reference sequence). The CDR3 consists of 13 residues. V was trimmed by 7 bases and J by 2 bases, leaving 11 bases between them. The CDR3 sequence: CASKLQANYGYTF. The CDR3 bases are TGTGCCAGTAAATTGCAGGCGAACTATGGCTACACCTTC.

The gene calls are TRBV4-1 and TRBJ1-2; D is ambiguous. Trimming stripped 1 base from V and 4 bases from J, with 10 bases between. CDR3 length: 14 residues. The V gene's germline CDR1 is MGHRA and CDR2 YSYEKL. The CDR3 protein is CASSQVSDGYGYTF. In DNA, the CDR3 is TGCGCCAGCAGCCAAGTCTCAGACGGCTATGGCTACACCTTC.

The chain uses TRBV5-4 and TRBJ1-1; 8 bases are shared with TRBD1. The CDR3 runs to 15 residues. V was clipped by 2 bases and J by 1 base; unmatched bases: 4. Germline V lookup: CDR1 SGHNT, CDR2 YYREEE (reference sequence). DNA of the CDR3: TGTGCCAGCAGCTTACAGGGGGAATGGAACACTGAAGCTTTCTTT. It specifies CASSLQGEWNTEAFF.

The chain carries TRBV15 and TRBJ2-7, with D perhaps being TRBD1 or TRBD2 (5 bases each). V gave up 0 bases and J gave up 4 bases, with 10 bases separating them. This CDR3 has 14 residues. In germline, CDR1 is LNHNV, CDR2 YYDKDF (reference sequence). The chain's CDR3 is CATSREGEWYEQYF. CDR3 nucleotides: TGTGCCACCAGCAGAGAGGGGGAATGGTACGAGCAGTACTTC.

This clone is medium-sized (0.01 to 0.1%) within its sample. V and J are TRBV10-1 and TRBJ2-2; weak D call: TRBD2 (6 bases). V lost 1 base, J lost 5 bases, and 8 bases lay in between. Germline V gene lookup returns CDR1 WNHNN and CDR2 SYGVQD (reference sequence). This CDR3 has 14 residues. The CDR3 DNA reads as TGCGCCAGCAGTGAGTTGACTAGGACCGGGGAGCTGTTTTTT. Translating it yields CASSELTRTGELFF.